The 4 T cell receptor beta chains in this list originate from one sample, sequenced in a study of resident and recirculating memory T cells in vitiligo. The table came from immunoSEQ multiplex PCR; TCRdb's copy has only in-frame clones and leaves some out. In the table there are 55,000 to 75,000 clones, roughly nine tenths of which are singletons. The sample consisted of blood. These receptors originate from a male donor with vitiligo.

V usage is TRBV6-5 and J usage is TRBJ1-2; D may be TRBD1 (5 bases). Trimming took 7 bases from V and 2 from J, leaving 17 bases between them. Germline V lookup: CDR1 MNHEY, CDR2 SVGAGI. The CDR3 extends over 15 amino acids. The CDR3 DNA is TGTGCCAGCACCTCCCCTCGGACAAAAAACTATGGCTACACCTTC. The encoded protein is CASTSPRTKNYGYTF.

The rearrangement uses TRBV9 and TRBJ2-6; 11 bases match TRBD1. The J segment lost 3 bases and the V segment lost 4 bases, leaving 9 bases of the junction unmatched. Germline V gene sequence: CDR1 SGDLS, CDR2 YYNGEE. The CDR3 spans 18 residues. DNA of the CDR3: TGTGCCAGCAGCTCCCGGACAGGGGGCGCGGGTGGGGCCAACGTCCTGACTTTC. Translated: CASSSRTGGAGGANVLTF.

The genes are TRBV13 and TRBJ2-7; tentative D call: TRBD2 (5 bases). The V gene lost 5 bases and the J gene lost 0 bases, with 11 bases spanning the gap. This CDR3 has 14 residues. The V gene's germline CDR1 is PRHDT and CDR2 FYEKMQ (reference sequence). The CDR3 bases are TGTGCCAGCAGCACCCGGGAACCCTCCTACGAGCAGTACTTC. Protein sequence: CASSTREPSYEQYF.

The J gene is TRBJ1-4, the V gene TRBV5-4; D perhaps matches TRBD1 (5 bases). The CDR3 is 13 residues long. Trimming shortened V by 5 bases and J by 6 bases, and 11 bases separated the two germline ends. Germline loops: CDR1 SGHNT, CDR2 YYREEE (reference sequence). For the CDR3, the DNA is TGTGCCAGCAGTCCTACAGGAGATGAAAAACTGTTTTTT. Its protein is CASSPTGDEKLFF.